A single T cell receptor beta chain is shown here with its context. The table came from immunoSEQ multiplex PCR; TCRdb's copy has only in-frame clones and leaves some out. The repertoire holds about 100,000 clones, with roughly 85% as singletons. The data were taken from a study of radiotherapy plus CTLA-4 blockade in lung cancer. The V end was cut by 4 bases, the J end by 7 bases, with 14 bases between. Germline lookup yields CDR1 SGHTA and CDR2 FQGTGA. The CDR3 spans 14 residues. The material sequenced was peripheral blood, taken from a patient treated with radiotherapy plus ipilimumab. The TCR sequence derives from a human donor with non-small cell lung cancer who had stable disease on radiotherapy plus ipilimumab. V gene TRBV7-3 combines with J gene TRBJ2-1; tentative D call: TRBD1 (6 bases). The CDR3 sequence is CASSWWPGANEQFF. CDR3 nucleotides: TGTGCCAGCAGCTGGTGGCCAGGGGCTAATGAGCAGTTCTTC.